This T cell receptor (beta chain) was sequenced during a study of T cell responses to AZD1222 COVID-19 vaccine. Whole-study findings and limits: Only a handful of AZD1222 recipients, several in all, had baseline seropositivity. Among the donors, most were white British and more were female, and clonal diversity was possibly underestimated. Spike regions recognized by vaccine-associated CD4 TCRs spanned the protein, led by 160-218 and 743-854.

Remarks on this clone: As yet, its antigen is unknown.

Pooled in the analysis were second doses at about 4 or about 12 weeks. Germline CDR1 and CDR2: SGHVS and FQNEAQ. With 2 bases clipped from V and 12 bases from J, the junction kept 3 bases outside the gene matches. The CDR3 is made up of 12 amino acids. Assay: immunoSEQ multiplex PCR; the TCRdb copy retains only in-frame clones and omits some. The sample has about 150,000 clones; around 92% are singletons. This clonotype was obtained from an adult who received the AZD1222 COVID-19 vaccine. The material was peripheral blood, obtained 28 days after the second AZD1222 dose. The V call is TRBV7-8, the J call TRBJ2-1, with 8 bases aligning to TRBD1. This CDR3 is CASSLLDRGQFF. DNA of the CDR3: TGTGCCAGCAGCTTACTTGACAGGGGGCAGTTCTTC.